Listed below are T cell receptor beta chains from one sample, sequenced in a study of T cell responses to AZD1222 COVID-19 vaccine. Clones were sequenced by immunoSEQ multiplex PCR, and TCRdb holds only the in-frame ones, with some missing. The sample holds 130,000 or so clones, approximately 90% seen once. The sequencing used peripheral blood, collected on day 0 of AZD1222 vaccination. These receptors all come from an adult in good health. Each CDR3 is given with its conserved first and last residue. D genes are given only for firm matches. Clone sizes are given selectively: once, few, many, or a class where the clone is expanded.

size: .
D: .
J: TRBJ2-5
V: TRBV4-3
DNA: .
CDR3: CASSQGFGEGETQYF

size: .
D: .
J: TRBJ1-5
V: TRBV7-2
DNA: TGTGCCAGCAGCTTTGCTCCTACCGCCAATCAGCCCCAGCATTTT
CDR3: CASSFAPTANQPQHF

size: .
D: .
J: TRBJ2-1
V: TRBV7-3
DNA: TGTGCCAGCAGCTTAAACCCCAAAGCGGACCCGCAGTTCTTC
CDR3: CASSLNPKADPQFF

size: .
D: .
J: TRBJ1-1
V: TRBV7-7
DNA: TGTGCCAGCAGTTCCAACAGGGACACTGAAGCTTTCTTT
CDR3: CASSSNRDTEAFF

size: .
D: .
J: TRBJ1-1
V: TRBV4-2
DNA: TGTGCCAGCAGCCAGGTATCCCCTAACACTGAAGCTTTCTTT
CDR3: CASSQVSPNTEAFF

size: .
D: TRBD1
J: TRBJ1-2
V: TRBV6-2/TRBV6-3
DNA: TGTGCCAGCAGCCCTCAACAGGGGAGCCCCTATCGCTACACCTTC
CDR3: CASSPQQGSPYRYTF

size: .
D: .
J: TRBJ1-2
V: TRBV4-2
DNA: TGTGCCAGCAGCCAAGATAGAACAGTTTATGGCTACACCTTC
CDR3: CASSQDRTVYGYTF

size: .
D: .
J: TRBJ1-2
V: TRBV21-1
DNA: TGTGCCAGCAGCAAAGTTGGCCCGAATGGCTACACCTTC
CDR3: CASSKVGPNGYTF

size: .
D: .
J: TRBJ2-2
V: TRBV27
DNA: TGTGCCAGCAGTTTGGTTGCGCAGACCGGGGAGCTGTTTTTT
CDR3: CASSLVAQTGELFF

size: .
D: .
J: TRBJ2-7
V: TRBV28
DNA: TGTGCCAGCAGTGATCTCCGGGACACCTACGAGCAGTACTTC
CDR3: CASSDLRDTYEQYF

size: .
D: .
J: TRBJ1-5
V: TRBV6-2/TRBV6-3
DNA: TGTGCCAGCAGTTACGGGGGTTTTCAGCCCCAGCATTTT
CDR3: CASSYGGFQPQHF

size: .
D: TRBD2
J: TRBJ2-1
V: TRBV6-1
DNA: TGTGCCAGCAGTGGCTCATATAGCGGGGGGGCCTACAATGAGCAGTTCTTC
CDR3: CASSGSYSGGAYNEQFF

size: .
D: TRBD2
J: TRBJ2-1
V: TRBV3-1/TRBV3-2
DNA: TGTGCCAGCACTTCTAGCGGGGGTTCCTACAATGAGCAGTTCTTC
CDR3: CASTSSGGSYNEQFF

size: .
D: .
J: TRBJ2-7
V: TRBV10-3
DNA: TGTGCCATCAGTGAAGGAGAAGAGGGTGAGCAGTACTTC
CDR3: CAISEGEEGEQYF

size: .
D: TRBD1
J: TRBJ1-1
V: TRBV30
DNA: TGTGCCTGGAGCATTGCAGGGGGCGCGAGGAACACTGAAGCTTTCTTT
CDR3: CAWSIAGGARNTEAFF

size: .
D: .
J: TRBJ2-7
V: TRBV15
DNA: TGTGCCACCAGCACTAGTACCTACGAGCAGTACTTC
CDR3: CATSTSTYEQYF

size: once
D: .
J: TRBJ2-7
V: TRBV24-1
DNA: TGTGCCACCAGTGATTTCCAGGGAGGATTGGACGAGCAGTACTTC
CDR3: CATSDFQGGLDEQYF

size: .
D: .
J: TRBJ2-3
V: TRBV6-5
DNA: TGTGCCAGCAGTTTATCGGTAACCCCAGATACGCAGTATTTT
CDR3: CASSLSVTPDTQYF

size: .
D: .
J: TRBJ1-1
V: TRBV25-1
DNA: TGTGCCAGCAGTGAAACGGGGGGCGACACTGAAGCTTTCTTT
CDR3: CASSETGGDTEAFF

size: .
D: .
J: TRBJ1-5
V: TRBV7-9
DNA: TGTGCCAGCAGCTTAGGCGGCAGCGGTTGGCAGCCCCAGCATTTT
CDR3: CASSLGGSGWQPQHF

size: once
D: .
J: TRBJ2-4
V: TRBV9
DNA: TGTGCCAGCAGCCCGGGACCGACGGCCCTCGGGGTGATTCAGTACTTC
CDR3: CASSPGPTALGVIQYF

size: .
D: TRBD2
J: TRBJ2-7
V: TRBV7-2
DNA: TGTGCCAGCAGCTTAGGGGGACTAGCGGGAGTAAACGAGCAGTACTTC
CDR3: CASSLGGLAGVNEQYF

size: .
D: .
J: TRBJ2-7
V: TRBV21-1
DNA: TGTGCCAGCAGCGGAACGGGACAGACTCGGGACGAGCAGTACTTC
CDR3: CASSGTGQTRDEQYF

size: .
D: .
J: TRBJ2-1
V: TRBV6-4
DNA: TGTGCCAGCAGTCAGAGACCCGCCGCCGGGGATGAGCAGTTCTTC
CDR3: CASSQRPAAGDEQFF

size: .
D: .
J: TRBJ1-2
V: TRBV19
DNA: TGTGCCAGTAGTAAGGTGGCCCTACCAAGAGACTATGGCTACACCTTC
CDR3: CASSKVALPRDYGYTF

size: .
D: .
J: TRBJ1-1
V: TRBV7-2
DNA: TGTGCCAGCAGCTTAGAAGGGAGCACTGAAGCTTTCTTT
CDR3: CASSLEGSTEAFF

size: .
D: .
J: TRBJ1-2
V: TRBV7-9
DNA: TGTGCCAGCAGCACCCGGACTAACTATGGCTACACCTTC
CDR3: CASSTRTNYGYTF

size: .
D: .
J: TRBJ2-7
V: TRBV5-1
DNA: TGCGCCAGCAGCATCTCACTAGCAAAATACGAGCAGTACTTC
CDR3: CASSISLAKYEQYF

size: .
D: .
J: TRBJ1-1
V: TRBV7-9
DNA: TGTGCCAGCACACTGGTAGGCTTGACTGGGGTTTTCTTT
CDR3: CASTLVGLTGVFF

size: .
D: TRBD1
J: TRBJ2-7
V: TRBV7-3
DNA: TGTGCCAGCAGCCTTGGGACAGGGGGCCTAAGCTCCTACGAGCAGTACTTC
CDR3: CASSLGTGGLSSYEQYF

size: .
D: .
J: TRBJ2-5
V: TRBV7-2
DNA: TGTGCCAGCAGCTTAGCGCAGGGACCAGAGACCCAGTACTTC
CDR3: CASSLAQGPETQYF

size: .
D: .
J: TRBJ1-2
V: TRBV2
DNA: TGTGCCAGCAGGGCGGGTTATGGCTACACCTTC
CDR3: CASRAGYGYTF

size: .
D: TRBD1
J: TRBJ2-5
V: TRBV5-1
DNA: TGCGCCAGCAGCCGGGGACAGGGGGAACAAGAGACCCAGTACTTC
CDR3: CASSRGQGEQETQYF

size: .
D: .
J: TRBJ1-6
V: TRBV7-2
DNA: TGTGCCAGCAGCTTAGCGGGGGGTGGCTCACCCCTCCACTTT
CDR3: CASSLAGGGSPLHF

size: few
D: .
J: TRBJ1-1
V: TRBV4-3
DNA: TGCGCCAGCAGCCAAGAGCGGGAGGTCCCTGAAGCTTTCTTT
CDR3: CASSQEREVPEAFF

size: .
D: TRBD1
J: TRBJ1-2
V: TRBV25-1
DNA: TGTGCCAGCAGTGCGCGACAGGGGGGAGCTAACTATGGCTACACCTTC
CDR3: CASSARQGGANYGYTF

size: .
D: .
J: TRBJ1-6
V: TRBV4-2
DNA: TGTGCCAGCAGCCAAGATGCCCAACCGGGTCTCCTAAATTCACCCCTCCACTTT
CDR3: CASSQDAQPGLLNSPLHF

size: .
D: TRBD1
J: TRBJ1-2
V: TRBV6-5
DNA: TGTGCCAGCAGTCGGGACAGAATTTCCCCTTGGGGCTACACCTTC
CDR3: CASSRDRISPWGYTF

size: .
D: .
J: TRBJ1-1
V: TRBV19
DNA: TGTGCCAGCTCCCCAGGCAGCCCCTCGAACACTGAAGCTTTCTTT
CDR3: CASSPGSPSNTEAFF

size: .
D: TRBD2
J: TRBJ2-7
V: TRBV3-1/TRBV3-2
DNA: TGTGCCAGCAGCTCGACTAGCGAGGTCTACGAGCAGTACTTC
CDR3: CASSSTSEVYEQYF

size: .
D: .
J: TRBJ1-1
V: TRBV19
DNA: TGTGCCAGTAGTCCCCGTTCCCGGGACAAGGCTTTCTTT
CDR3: CASSPRSRDKAFF

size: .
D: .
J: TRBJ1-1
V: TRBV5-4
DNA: TGTGCCAGCAGATTACAGGGAATTAACACTGAAGCTTTCTTT
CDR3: CASRLQGINTEAFF

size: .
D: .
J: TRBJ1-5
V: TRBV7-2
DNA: TGTGCCAGCAGCTTTTATAGCAATCAGCCCCAGCATTTT
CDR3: CASSFYSNQPQHF

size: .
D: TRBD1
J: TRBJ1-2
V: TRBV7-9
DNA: TGTGCCAGCAGCTTAGAGAACAGGGGCTTGTGGGGCTACACCTTC
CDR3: CASSLENRGLWGYTF